The 2 T cell receptor beta chains in this list originate from one sample, sequenced in a study of T cell changes during pregnancy in multiple sclerosis. TCRdb's copy holds only in-frame clones and misses some; the assay was immunoSEQ multiplex PCR. The table records roughly 90,000 clones, 85% to 95% of them present only once. Sequenced material: peripheral blood, taken in the first trimester of pregnancy. The receptors derive from a female donor in good health, enrolled as a control in a pregnancy study.

The chain combines TRBV13 with TRBJ1-2; TRBD1 aligns across 7 bases. This CDR3 contains 17 residues. V lost 2 bases and J lost 3; bases outside the gene matches: 12. Germline V CDR1 and CDR2: PRHDT, FYEKMQ (reference sequence). CDR3 region: CASSLNRDVRGDYGYTF. CDR3 bases: TGTGCCAGCAGCTTAAATAGGGATGTCAGGGGGGACTATGGCTACACCTTC.

V and J are TRBV27 and TRBJ2-7, with a tentative D call TRBD2 (6 bases). V lost 2 bases and J 6 bases, leaving 8 bases between the germline ends. The germline V gene encodes CDR1 MNHEY and CDR2 SMNVEV (reference sequence). The CDR3 contains 12 residues. The CDR3 loop reads CASSLIGGEQYF. The DNA of the CDR3 is TGTGCCAGCAGTTTAATCGGGGGCGAGCAGTACTTC.